One and the same sample provided the 6 T cell receptor beta chains below, sequenced in a study of T-cell reconstitution after alpha-beta-depleted transplantation in children (dated by TCRdb to the mid-2010s). Receptor libraries were prepared by PCR. Sequencer: Illumina HiSeq 2500. To normalize quantification of the TCRbeta repertoire, the TCR libraries were built with molecular barcoding that relied on unique molecular identifiers. TCRdb ran its own pipeline on the public reads, namely fastp trimming at Q25 and MiXCR clone calling, and kept in-frame beta chains. Each CDR3 protein gets just one entry, which takes the most common genes and DNA from the rows behind it. The sample table lists hundreds of thousands of distinct CDR3 sequences, about 16% of them with a count of one. 25% to 35% of the sample belongs to the ten largest clones. The sample's treatment or condition label is to be understood as: allogeneic hematopoietic cell transplantation with graft depleted of TCRalphabeta T cells and CD19 B cells.

Specimen: PBMCs, mostly from graft donor cells, collected 360 days after TCRalphabeta/CD19-depleted stem cell transplant. The receptors shown here come from a boy younger than two who had a stem cell transplant for Wiskott-Aldrich syndrome, so the T cells may come from the graft donor.

The chain links TRBV12-3 or TRBV12-4 to TRBJ2-7, with D possibly being TRBD2 (6 bases). The CDR3 runs 14 residues. V was pared by 3 bases and J by 3 bases, with 12 bases between. CDR3 nucleotides: TGTGCCAGCAGTTTCTGGGGGGAAGTCTACGAGCAGTACTTC. Translated: CASSFWGEVYEQYF.

This clonotype was picked up a small number of times. The V gene is TRBV5-1, the J gene TRBJ2-3; TRBD1 might be the D (6 bases). Germline-derived CDR1 and CDR2 are SGHRS and YFSETQ. V shed 3 bases and J shed 0 bases, with 8 bases lying between them. The CDR3 contains 14 residues. For the CDR3, the DNA is TGCGCCAGCAGCTGGGACATGAGCACAGATACGCAGTATTTT. Its protein is CASSWDMSTDTQYF.

This clonotype was seen a few times. The genes are TRBV5-1 and TRBJ2-7, with D unresolved. The CDR3 length is 17 residues. The V gene lost 0 bases and the J gene lost 6 bases, with 22 bases spanning the gap. The germline V gene encodes CDR1 SGHRS and CDR2 YFSETQ. The CDR3 protein is CASSLVAADHGYPEQYF. CDR3 sequence (DNA): TGCGCCAGCAGCTTGGTGGCCGCGGATCACGGATACCCCGAGCAGTACTTC.

In this sample, this clonotype turned up a few times. This chain links TRBV4-1 with TRBJ2-1; 13 nucleotides agree with TRBD2. The germline CDR1 and CDR2 sequences are MGHRA and YSYEKL. The length of the CDR3 is 17 residues. The V gene end was trimmed by 2 bases and the J gene end by 7 bases; junction bases not matched to a gene: 8. The CDR3 sequence is CASSQTRLAGGRNEQFF. As DNA, the CDR3 is TGCGCCAGCAGCCAAACGAGACTAGCGGGGGGAAGGAATGAGCAGTTCTTC.

This chain joins TRBV4-3 and TRBJ2-1; D is tentatively TRBD1 or TRBD2 (5 bases each). V lost 3 bases and J 15 bases, leaving 12 bases between the germline ends. This CDR3 comprises 11 residues. Germline loops: CDR1 LGHNA, CDR2 YSLEER. The DNA for the CDR3 is TGCGCCAGCAGCCATCAGGGACGCTGGTTCTTC. Protein product: CASSHQGRWFF.

This chain connects TRBV12-3 or TRBV12-4 to TRBJ1-2; D uncertain. V was clipped by 3 bases and J by 2 bases, with 13 bases between them. The CDR3 runs to 15 residues. Written as DNA, the CDR3 is TGTGCCAGCAGTTTTTGGGCGACGGGAAACTATGGCTACACCTTC. Its translation: CASSFWATGNYGYTF.